Shown below are 25 T cell receptor beta chains from a single sample sequenced in a study of blood T cell repertoires in COVID-19 (dated by TCRdb to the early 2020s). Library prep was done by the immunoSEQ multiplex PCR assay. The source is immuneACCESS, and TCRdb retained only in-frame sequences with V and J called. Part of the clones is not carried over; for the studies checked, unresolved V genes explain less than half of this, and the remainder is unexplained. The sample table records about 230,000 clones; over 85% of these occur just once. In total, the top ten clones hold roughly 4% of the sample. Sequenced sample: PBMCs or T cells enriched from blood (not recorded which). The receptors shown here come from a woman aged 30 to 39 with acute COVID-19.

This clone was seen a single time. The chain is built from TRBV29-1 and TRBJ2-7, with a weak D call TRBD1 (5 bases). The CDR3 has 13 amino acids. Trimming shortened V by 3 bases and J by 3 bases, and 12 bases separated the two germline ends. Germline V lookup: CDR1 SQVTM, CDR2 ANQGSEA. Written as DNA, the CDR3 is TGCAGCGTTGAGGATCCAGGGCTCTACGAGCAGTACTTC. Translation gives CSVEDPGLYEQYF.

This rearrangement joins TRBV11-2 to TRBJ1-6; the D gene is possibly TRBD1 (6 bases). This CDR3 has 15 residues. The germline CDR1 and CDR2 sequences are SGHAT and FQNNGV. Trimming left V 3 bases short and J 10 bases short, with 16 bases between. The CDR3: CASSFVLQGRSPLHF. CDR3 DNA: TGTGCCAGCAGCTTCGTATTACAGGGCAGGTCACCCCTCCACTTT.

This sequence joins TRBV9 and TRBJ1-6; D ambiguous. The germline V gene has CDR1 SGDLS and CDR2 YYNGEE. CDR3 length equals 13 residues. V was trimmed by 4 bases and J by 5 bases, leaving 7 bases between them. CDR3 nucleotide sequence: TGTGCCAGCAGCCCTGGAGATAATTCACCCCTCCACTTT. Its translation: CASSPGDNSPLHF.

V and J are TRBV5-4 and TRBJ1-4; TRBD1 matches at 10 bases. CDR3 length: 16 amino acids. Germline CDR1 reads SGHNT; CDR2 reads YYREEE (reference sequence). With V trimmed by 4 bases and J by 3 bases, 6 bases remained unmatched. The CDR3 DNA is TGTGCCAGCAGCAGCGGACAGGGGGTGGCTAATGAAAAACTGTTTTTT. Protein sequence: CASSSGQGVANEKLFF.

The J gene is TRBJ2-1, the V gene TRBV5-1; D remains unclear. V was trimmed by 5 bases and J by 6 bases, leaving 6 bases between them. CDR3 length: 11 residues. CDR1 and CDR2 from the germline V gene are SGHRS and YFSETQ. The DNA for the CDR3 is TGCGCCAGCAGTTTAATCAATGAGCAGTTCTTC. Protein product: CASSLINEQFF.

This chain connects TRBV5-1 to TRBJ2-5; tentatively, D is TRBD2 (6 bases). V lost 4 bases and J 4 bases, leaving 17 bases between the germline ends. The CDR3 totals 15 residues. Germline V gene lookup returns CDR1 SGHRS and CDR2 YFSETQ. This CDR3 is CASSLGLADPETQYF. The CDR3 nucleotides are TGCGCCAGCAGCCTAGGGTTAGCGGACCCAGAGACCCAGTACTTC. Full variable domain (missing parts from reference TRBV5-1 and TRBJ2-5): KAGVTQTPRYLIKTRGQQVTLSCSPISGHRSVSWYQQTPGQGLQFLFEYFSETQRNKGNFPGRFSGRQFSNSRSEMNVSTLELGDSALYLCASSLGLADPETQYFGPGTRLLVL.

This rearrangement joins TRBV6-5 to TRBJ2-7; 8 bases agree with TRBD2. The CDR3 totals 15 residues. With 6 bases clipped from V and 2 bases from J, the junction kept 9 bases outside the gene matches. The germline gives CDR1 MNHEY, CDR2 SVGAGI. The CDR3 loop reads CASRHLSGATYEQYF. The CDR3 coding sequence is TGTGCCAGCAGACACCTTAGCGGGGCCACCTACGAGCAGTACTTC.

This clone showed up just once. The V gene is TRBV2, the J gene TRBJ1-1, with a possible D match to TRBD1 (6 bases). CDR3 length equals 13 residues. Germline CDR1 is SNHLY and CDR2 is FYNNEI. V lost 4 bases and J lost 4, with 10 bases in between. The CDR3: CASSGGRSTEAFF. DNA for the CDR3: TGTGCCAGCAGTGGGGGGCGTTCCACTGAAGCTTTCTTT.

This clone was seen once. The CDR3 DNA follows: TGTGCCAGCAGCTCCACCGGGGTAGGGGACAGGGGGCCCGAGCAGTACTTC. It is translated as CASSSTGVGDRGPEQYF. The chain has TRBV7-6 and TRBJ2-7, with 12 bases matching TRBD1. The CDR3 is 17 amino acids. Trimming removed 4 bases from V and 6 bases from J; junction bases left unmatched: 13. Germline CDR1 SGHVS, CDR2 FNYEAQ.

This clone was picked up a small number of times. This sequence joins TRBV7-2 and TRBJ2-3; 7 bases line up with TRBD2. V shed 3 bases and J 8 bases; nucleotides not matched to a gene: 5. The CDR3 spans 13 residues. Looked up from germline, CDR1 is SGHTA and CDR2 is FQGNSA. Here the CDR3 reads CASSLGGLGTQYF. For the CDR3, the DNA is TGTGCCAGCAGCTTGGGAGGACTAGGTACGCAGTATTTT.

J is TRBJ1-1 and V is TRBV7-6, with D tentatively TRBD1 (5 bases). Germline assignment: CDR1 SGHVS and CDR2 FNYEAQ. The CDR3 covers 17 residues. The V and J ends lost 0 bases and 3 bases respectively, with 17 bases between them. The CDR3 protein is CASSLALREGRDTEAFF. In DNA form, the CDR3 reads TGTGCCAGCAGCTTAGCGTTGAGGGAGGGGCGGGACACTGAAGCTTTCTTT.

The V call is TRBV3-1 (or the pseudogene TRBV3-2), the J call TRBJ1-2, with 8 nucleotides matching TRBD1. V trimming: 4 bases; J trimming: 4 bases; junction bases outside the gene matches: 5. This CDR3 spans 14 amino acids. Per germline, CDR1 LGHDT and CDR2 YNNKEL (reference sequence). This CDR3 reads CASSPGQASYGYTF. CDR3 bases: TGTGCCAGCAGCCCGGGACAGGCCTCCTATGGCTACACCTTC.

V is TRBV5-4 and J is TRBJ1-2, with D tentatively TRBD1 (6 bases). The CDR3 sequence is 15 residues long. Germline lookup yields CDR1 SGHNT and CDR2 YYREEE (reference sequence). V lost 0 bases and J 10 bases, leaving 19 bases between the germline ends. The CDR3 DNA follows: TGTGCCAGCAGCTTGGATCCAGGGGATAGCCCCCTCTACACCTTC. Amino acids: CASSLDPGDSPLYTF.

The chain employs TRBV29-1 and TRBJ2-7; TRBD1 is a possible D gene (5 bases). Per the germline V gene, CDR1 is SQVTM and CDR2 is ANQGSEA. The CDR3 runs to 15 residues. Trimming cost V 0 bases and J 4 bases, with 16 bases left between them. The CDR3 region has the DNA TGCAGCGTTGAAGATGGGCAGGGATCTAAGTACGAGCAGTACTTC. Translating gives CSVEDGQGSKYEQYF.

J is TRBJ2-7 and V is TRBV7-2; 8 bases agree with TRBD1. The CDR3 spans 16 residues. The ends lost 2 bases at V and 5 bases at J; junction bases unmatched: 11. Germline assignment: CDR1 SGHTA and CDR2 FQGNSA. The CDR3 nucleotides read TGTGCCAGCAGCTTACAGTCTTCAGGGGGCGCGGACGAGCAGTACTTC. It yields the protein CASSLQSSGGADEQYF. Drawing the rest from reference TRBV7-2 and TRBJ2-7, the complete variable domain is GAGVSQSPSNKVTEKGKDVELRCDPISGHTALYWYRQSLGQGLEFLIYFQGNSAPDKSGLPSDRFSAERTGGSVSTLTIQRTQQEDSAVYLCASSLQSSGGADEQYFGPGTRLTVT.

The chain joins TRBV5-4 to TRBJ2-7; no clear D gene. From germline, CDR1 is SGHNT and CDR2 YYREEE (reference sequence). The CDR3 consists of 11 residues. V shed 3 bases and J shed 7 bases, with 8 bases lying between them. The CDR3 sequence: CASSSAGEQYF. For the CDR3, the DNA is TGTGCCAGCAGCTCAGCCGGGGAGCAGTACTTC.

This chain uses TRBV7-2 with TRBJ1-5; perhaps TRBD1 as D (5 bases). The CDR3 has 15 residues. CDR1 and CDR2 (germline): SGHTA, FQGNSA. Trimming took off 7 bases at V and 5 bases at J, with 18 bases between the two ends. The CDR3 coding sequence is TGTGCCAGCACCCTCGTGGGGGGGAGCGATCAGCCCCAGCATTTT. Amino acids: CASTLVGGSDQPQHF.

This chain connects TRBV5-1 to TRBJ1-2; D possibly corresponds to TRBD1 (6 bases). Germline values: CDR1 SGHRS, CDR2 YFSETQ. Trimming shortened V by 4 bases and J by 4 bases, and 20 bases separated the two germline ends. The length of the CDR3 is 16 residues. The CDR3 region is CASSARGTTTLYGYTF. As DNA, the CDR3 is TGCGCCAGCAGCGCGAGGGGGACGACGACCCTCTATGGCTACACCTTC.

The chain carries TRBV4-3 and TRBJ2-3; the D is unclear. This CDR3 has 15 amino acids. Trimming cost V 2 bases and J 2 bases, with 11 bases left between them. The germline V gene encodes CDR1 LGHNA and CDR2 YSLEER. CDR3 sequence (DNA): TGCGCCAGCAGCCAATCTCTGTCTTACACAGATACGCAGTATTTT. Amino acids: CASSQSLSYTDTQYF.

V usage is TRBV9 and J usage is TRBJ2-1; D is uncertain. Germline-derived CDR1 and CDR2 are SGDLS and YYNGEE. The length of the CDR3 is 13 residues. V lost 1 base, J lost 2 bases, and 4 bases lay in between. CDR3 coding DNA: TGTGCCAGCAGCGTACAGACCTACAATGAGCAGTTCTTC. Translation: CASSVQTYNEQFF.

V usage is TRBV30 and J usage is TRBJ1-2, with D unresolved. The germline V gene has CDR1 GTSNPN and CDR2 SVGIG (reference sequence). V lost 0 bases and J lost 1, with 6 bases in between. This CDR3 spans 13 amino acids. This CDR3 reads CAWSVGVNYGYTF. The CDR3 DNA is TGTGCCTGGAGTGTGGGAGTTAACTATGGCTACACCTTC.

V is TRBV27 and J is TRBJ1-4; D might be TRBD1 (6 bases). Trimming cost V 3 bases and J 2 bases, with 10 bases left between them. There are 15 residues in the CDR3. CDR1 and CDR2 from the germline V gene are MNHEY and SMNVEV (reference sequence). The chain's CDR3 is CASSFQGLTNEKLFF. The CDR3 coding sequence is TGTGCCAGCAGTTTTCAGGGGTTGACTAATGAAAAACTGTTTTTT.

The chain carries TRBV11-2 and TRBJ2-1; D is unresolved. In germline, CDR1 is SGHAT, CDR2 FQNNGV. The CDR3 consists of 12 residues. Trimming took 1 base from V and 10 from J, leaving 8 bases between them. CDR3 bases: TGTGCCAGCAGCTTAGGGGCACCCGAGCAGTTCTTC. This sequence encodes CASSLGAPEQFF.

The chain links TRBV28 to TRBJ1-2; no clear D. From germline, CDR1 is MDHEN and CDR2 SYDVKM. Trimming took 2 bases from V and 4 from J, leaving 5 bases between them. CDR3 length: 12 amino acids. Here the CDR3 reads CASSLEAYGYTF. The CDR3 DNA reads TGTGCCAGCAGTTTAGAGGCCTATGGCTACACCTTC.

This clone came up a few times. CDR3 DNA: TGTGCCAGCACCAACTCGGGACAGGGTGGCGAGACCCAGTACTTC. It codes for CASTNSGQGGETQYF. V usage is TRBV2 and J usage is TRBJ2-5; TRBD1 aligns across 9 bases. J gave up 5 bases and V 7 bases, and 11 bases lay outside the gene matches. The CDR3 contains 15 residues. Germline V gene sequence: CDR1 SNHLY, CDR2 FYNNEI.